This TCR beta chain appears in the sequencing data of a study of T cell responses to AZD1222 COVID-19 vaccine. As regards this clone: What it binds is unknown.

V lost 3 bases to trimming and J lost 7 bases, with 9 bases between them. The germline gives CDR1 LNHDA, CDR2 SQIVND (reference sequence). The CDR3 consists of 12 residues. General study results and limits: Regions 160-218 and 743-854 dominated among vaccine-associated CD4 TCRs spanning spike. Nearly half of unique spike-specific TCRs reportedly avoided B.1.351 and B.1.1.7 mutated regions. It should be noted that donors were predominantly white British and more often female, and clonal diversity was possibly underestimated.

TCRdb's table, derived via immunoSEQ multiplex PCR, lists solely in-frame clones and lacks some. The table includes under 130,000 clones, 88% detected once. This rearrangement joins TRBV19 to TRBJ2-5; the D gene could be TRBD1 or TRBD2 (5 bases each). This receptor was obtained from an adult in good health. The sequences come from peripheral blood, collected on day 0 of AZD1222 vaccination. In DNA form, the CDR3 reads TGTGCCAGTAGTATCGGGGCAGGGACCCAGTACTTC. The encoded protein is CASSIGAGTQYF.